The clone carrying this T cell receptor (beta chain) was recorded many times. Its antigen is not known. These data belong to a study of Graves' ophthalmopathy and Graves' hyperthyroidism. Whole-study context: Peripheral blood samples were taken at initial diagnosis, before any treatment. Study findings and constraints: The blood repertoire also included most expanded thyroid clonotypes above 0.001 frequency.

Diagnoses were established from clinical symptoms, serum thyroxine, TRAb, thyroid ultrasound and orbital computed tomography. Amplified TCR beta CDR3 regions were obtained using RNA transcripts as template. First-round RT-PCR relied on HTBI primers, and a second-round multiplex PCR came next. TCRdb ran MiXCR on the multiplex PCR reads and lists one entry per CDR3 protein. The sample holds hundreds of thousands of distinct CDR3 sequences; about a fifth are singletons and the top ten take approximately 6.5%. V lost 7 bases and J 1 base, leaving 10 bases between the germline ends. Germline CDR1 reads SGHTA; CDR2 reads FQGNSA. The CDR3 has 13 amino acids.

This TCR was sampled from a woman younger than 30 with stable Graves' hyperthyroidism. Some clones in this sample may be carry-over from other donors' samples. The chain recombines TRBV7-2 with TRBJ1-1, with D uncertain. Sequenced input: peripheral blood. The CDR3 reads CASTLAGNTEAFF. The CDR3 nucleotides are TGTGCCAGCACCCTAGCCGGGAACACTGAAGCTTTCTTT.